The 17 T cell receptor beta chains in this list originate from one sample, sequenced in a study of T cell repertoires in cytomegalovirus infection. TCRdb reprocessed the reads via MiXCR and lists one record per CDR3 protein. The sample records 400,000 or so distinct CDR3 sequences, roughly a third being singletons. Source material: PBMCs. These receptors came from a human donor in good health (CMV status not recorded). Some clones in this sample may be carry-over from other donors' samples.

At least ten counts were recorded for this clonotype. This chain links TRBV7-2 with TRBJ2-6; D tentatively fits TRBD1 or TRBD2 (5 bases each). The CDR3 is 16 amino acids. V was shortened by 3 bases and J by 4 bases, with 13 bases between the two germline ends. Germline loops: CDR1 SGHTA, CDR2 FQGNSA. As DNA, the CDR3 is TGTGCCAGCAGCTTGGAGTGGGGGACCGGGGCCAACGTCCTGACTTTC. Amino acids: CASSLEWGTGANVLTF.

This sequence joins TRBV7-2 and TRBJ1-2, with 9 bases identical to TRBD1. J gave up 7 bases and V 4 bases, and 7 bases lay outside the gene matches. This CDR3 is 14 amino acids long. From germline, CDR1 is SGHTA and CDR2 FQGNSA. The CDR3 coding sequence is TGTGCCAGCAGCTCCGGACAGGGGTGGAGTGGCTACACCTTC. Translation gives CASSSGQGWSGYTF.

As regards this clonotype: Because the CDR3 is missing its conserved closing phenylalanine or tryptophan, this is likely a read error. It is unclear where the CDR3 begins or ends on the DNA, so no DNA is shown, and the CDR3 is as TCRdb lists it. The chain combines TRBV7-8 with TRBJ2-2; TRBD2 was called by the table and not checked on the DNA. The CDR3 has 15 residues if both end residues are counted. Germline lookup yields CDR1 SGHVS and CDR2 FQNEAQ. The CDR3: CASSLVSSGGGEQFL.

This rearrangement joins TRBV10-3 to TRBJ1-1; TRBD1 aligns across 7 bases. Germline CDR1 and CDR2: ENHRY and SYGVKD. The CDR3 is made up of 14 amino acids. The ends lost 10 bases at V and 1 base at J; junction bases unmatched: 9. The CDR3 is CATQGVVGNTEAFF. The DNA of the CDR3 is TGTGCCACCCAGGGGGTCGTGGGGAACACTGAAGCTTTCTTT.

The rearrangement links TRBV2 to TRBJ1-6; D uncertain. V was cut by 7 bases and J by 7 bases, with 17 bases left in between. Germline CDR1 is SNHLY and CDR2 is FYNNEI. CDR3 length: 15 amino acids. The CDR3 nucleotides read TGTGCCAGCACAGCAGGCGGATCACAAAATTCACCCCTCCACTTT. Its translation: CASTAGGSQNSPLHF.

V is TRBV7-6 and J is TRBJ2-3; 7 bases line up with TRBD1. CDR1 is SGHVS, CDR2 FNYEAQ, per germline. This CDR3 is built from 18 residues. Losses at the gene ends were 0 bases for V and 8 bases for J; bases not matched to a gene: 17. CDR3: CASSLAATGTGTWGTQYF. The CDR3 DNA reads TGTGCCAGCAGCTTAGCCGCGACAGGGACCGGTACATGGGGTACGCAGTATTTT.

This clonotype was observed a handful of times. The chain links TRBV6-2 or TRBV6-3 to TRBJ1-1; 8 bases match TRBD1. CDR3 size: 15 residues. Unmatched junction bases numbered 10, after V lost 6 bases and J lost 4 bases. CDR1 and CDR2 (germline): MNHEY, SVGEGT. The CDR3, as DNA: TGTGCCAGCAGCCTCCGGGACAGGACTTTCACTGAAGCTTTCTTT. This codes for CASSLRDRTFTEAFF.

This clonotype came up a few times. The chain joins TRBV9 to TRBJ1-6, with 7 nucleotides matching TRBD1. CDR3 length: 15 amino acids. Per germline, CDR1 SGDLS and CDR2 YYNGEE. V shed 4 bases and J 9 bases; nucleotides not matched to a gene: 10. The CDR3 DNA reads TGTGCCAGCAGCCTCCGGACAGGCGAGGGTTCACCCCTCCACTTT. This encodes CASSLRTGEGSPLHF.

This clonotype was counted between two and nine times. The V and J genes are TRBV12-3 or TRBV12-4 and TRBJ1-5; a possible D gene is TRBD1 (6 bases). The CDR3 is 18 residues long. The V and J ends lost 5 bases and 2 bases respectively, with 22 bases between them. DNA for the CDR3: TGTGCCAGCAGTAACCCGAGGGGGGGGGGGCCCGGCAATCAGCCCCAGCATTTT. This gives the protein CASSNPRGGGPGNQPQHF.

A single count supports this clonotype. V and J are TRBV5-1 and TRBJ1-5; D not resolved. The CDR3 is made up of 14 amino acids. The germline CDR1 and CDR2 sequences are SGHRS and YFSETQ. Trimming left V 3 bases short and J 2 bases short, with 9 bases between. The CDR3 is CASSSDGGNQPQHF. CDR3 DNA: TGCGCCAGCAGCTCCGACGGGGGCAATCAGCCCCAGCATTTT.

The chain employs TRBV15 and TRBJ2-7; 12 nucleotides align to TRBD1. There are 15 residues in the CDR3. CDR1 is LNHNV, CDR2 YYDKDF, per germline (reference sequence). V shed 1 base and J 5 bases; nucleotides not matched to a gene: 3. The CDR3 DNA sequence: TGTGCCACCAGCAGAGGGGGACAGGGGGCTCACGAGCAGTACTTC. This encodes CATSRGGQGAHEQYF.

The gene calls are TRBV7-6 and TRBJ1-1; 9 nucleotides agree with TRBD1. The CDR3 has 15 residues. Germline values: CDR1 SGHVS, CDR2 FNYEAQ. V shed 1 base, J shed 6 bases, and the junction held 6 bases outside the gene matches. The CDR3 is CASSLGYGQGSEAFF. CDR3 DNA: TGTGCCAGCAGCTTAGGGTATGGACAGGGGTCTGAAGCTTTCTTT.

Of note for this clonotype: The final CDR3 position lacks the conserved phenylalanine or tryptophan, pointing to a likely read error. No DNA is shown, since the ends of the CDR3 on it are uncertain; the CDR3 is the one TCRdb lists. The chain uses TRBV7-9 and TRBJ1-6; TRBD1 is the table's D call and was not checked against the DNA. Per the germline V gene, CDR1 is SEHNR and CDR2 is FQNEAQ (reference sequence). The CDR3 has 16 residues if both end residues are counted. The CDR3 protein is CASSPQTGRSNSPLPL.

V gene TRBV7-9 combines with J gene TRBJ1-2; the match to TRBD1 covers 7 bases. CDR3 length equals 16 residues. The germline CDR1 and CDR2 sequences are SEHNR and FQNEAQ (reference sequence). The trim removed 5 bases at V and 5 bases at J, leaving 14 bases unmatched. Here the CDR3 reads CASSRRLQGQAYGYTF. For the CDR3, the DNA is TGTGCCAGCAGCCGCAGACTGCAAGGACAGGCGTATGGCTACACCTTC.

This clonotype came up a few times. This chain connects TRBV12-3 or TRBV12-4 to TRBJ2-1, with 10 bases that match TRBD1. CDR3 length: 16 amino acids. The trim removed 3 bases at V and 6 bases at J, leaving 8 bases unmatched. Written as DNA, the CDR3 is TGTGCCAGCAGTTTGGGAGGGGACAGGGGTCGCAATGAGCAGTTCTTC. Protein: CASSLGGDRGRNEQFF.

This clonotype was picked up many times. V is TRBV7-2 and J is TRBJ1-2; D is ambiguous. Germline V gene sequence: CDR1 SGHTA, CDR2 FQGNSA. V was trimmed by 5 bases and J by 4 bases, leaving 8 bases between them. The CDR3 runs to 12 residues. The CDR3 loop reads CASSPDSYGYTF. The CDR3 DNA follows: TGTGCCAGCAGCCCTGATTCCTATGGCTACACCTTC.

This chain joins TRBV6-2 or TRBV6-3 and TRBJ2-2; D gene ambiguous. This CDR3 comprises 14 residues. Trimming removed 6 bases at V and 5 bases at J, with 13 bases between. Germline V gene sequence: CDR1 MNHEY, CDR2 SVGEGT. CDR3 residues: CASSHSETTGELFF. DNA of the CDR3: TGTGCCAGCAGCCACTCAGAGACAACCGGGGAGCTGTTTTTT.